The sequence of this T cell receptor (beta chain) was determined in a study of blood T cell repertoires in COVID-19. Background on the study: The United States, Italy and Spain were the sources of the acute and convalescent COVID-19 samples. Nucleic acid was either cDNA or gDNA, and it came from T cells, B-cell-depleted T cells, or PBMCs.

In the original workflow: Nucleated cell counts were estimated from reference gene primer amplification. Clones were sequenced by immunoSEQ multiplex PCR, and TCRdb holds only the in-frame ones, with some missing. V and J calls plus clone size are reproduced from that table; the DNA served to infer D and trimming. The sample has about 270,000 clones, roughly 83% seen once; the top ten hold roughly 1.5%. J gave up 8 bases and V 4 bases, and 6 bases lay outside the gene matches. CDR3 length equals 15 residues. Germline V gene lookup returns CDR1 LNHDA and CDR2 SQIVND (reference sequence). Sequenced: peripheral blood. This chain links TRBV19 with TRBJ2-1; TRBD2 aligns across 12 bases. The TCR comes from a human donor with COVID-19, enrolled during active disease. The donor label of this sample is uncertain. The CDR3 sequence: CASSKASGRAYEQFF. The CDR3 DNA is TGTGCCAGTAGTAAGGCTAGCGGGAGGGCCTATGAGCAGTTCTTC.